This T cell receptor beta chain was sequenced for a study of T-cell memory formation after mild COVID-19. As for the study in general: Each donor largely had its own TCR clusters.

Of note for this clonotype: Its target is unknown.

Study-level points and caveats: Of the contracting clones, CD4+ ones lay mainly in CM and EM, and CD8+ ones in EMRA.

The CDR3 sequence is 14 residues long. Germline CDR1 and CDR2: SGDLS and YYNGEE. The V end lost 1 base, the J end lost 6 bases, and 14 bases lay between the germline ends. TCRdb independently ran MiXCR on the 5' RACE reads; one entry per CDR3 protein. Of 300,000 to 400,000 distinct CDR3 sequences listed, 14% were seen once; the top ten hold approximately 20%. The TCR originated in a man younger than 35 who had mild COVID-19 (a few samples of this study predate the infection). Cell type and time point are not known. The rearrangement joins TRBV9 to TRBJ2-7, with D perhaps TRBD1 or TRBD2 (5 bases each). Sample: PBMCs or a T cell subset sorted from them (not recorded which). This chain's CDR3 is CASSVQGDIREQYF. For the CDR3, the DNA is TGTGCCAGCAGCGTACAGGGAGATATCCGCGAGCAGTACTTC. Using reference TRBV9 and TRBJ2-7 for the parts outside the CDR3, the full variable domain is DSGVTQTPKHLITATGQRVTLRCSPRSGDLSVYWYQQSLDQGLQFLIQYYNGEERAKGNILERFSAQQFPDLHSELNLSSLELGDSALYFCASSVQGDIREQYFGPGTRLTVT.